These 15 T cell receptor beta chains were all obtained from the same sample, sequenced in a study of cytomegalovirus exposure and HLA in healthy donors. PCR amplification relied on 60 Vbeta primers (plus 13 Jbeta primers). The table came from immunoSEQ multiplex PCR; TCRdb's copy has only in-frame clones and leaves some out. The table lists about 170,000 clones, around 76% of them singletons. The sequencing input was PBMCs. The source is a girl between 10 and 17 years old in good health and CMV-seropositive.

The CDR3 reads CASSLEGVPNYGYTF. CDR3 nucleotides: TGCGCCAGCAGCTTGGAGGGAGTACCTAACTATGGCTACACCTTC. The gene calls are TRBV5-1 and TRBJ1-2, with D unclear. The V gene lost 0 bases and the J gene lost 0 bases, with 9 bases spanning the gap. Germline-derived CDR1 and CDR2 are SGHRS and YFSETQ. The CDR3 contains 15 residues.

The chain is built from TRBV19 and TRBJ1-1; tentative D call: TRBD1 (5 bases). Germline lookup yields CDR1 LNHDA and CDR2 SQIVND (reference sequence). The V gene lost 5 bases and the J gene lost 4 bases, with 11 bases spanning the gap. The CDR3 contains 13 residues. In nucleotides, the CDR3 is TGTGCCAGTAGTGCATGGCAGGGCACTGAAGCTTTCTTT. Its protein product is CASSAWQGTEAFF.

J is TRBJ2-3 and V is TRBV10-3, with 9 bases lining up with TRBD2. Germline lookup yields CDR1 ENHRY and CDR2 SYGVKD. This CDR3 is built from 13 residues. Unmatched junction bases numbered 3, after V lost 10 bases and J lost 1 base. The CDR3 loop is CATQREGTDTQYF. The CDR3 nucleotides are TGTGCCACTCAGCGGGAGGGCACAGATACGCAGTATTTT.

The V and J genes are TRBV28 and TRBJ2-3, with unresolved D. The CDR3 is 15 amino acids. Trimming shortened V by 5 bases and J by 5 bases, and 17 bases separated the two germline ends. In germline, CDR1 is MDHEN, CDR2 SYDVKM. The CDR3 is CASSPIRDAGDTQYF. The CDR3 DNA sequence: TGTGCCAGCAGTCCCATCCGTGATGCCGGAGATACGCAGTATTTT.

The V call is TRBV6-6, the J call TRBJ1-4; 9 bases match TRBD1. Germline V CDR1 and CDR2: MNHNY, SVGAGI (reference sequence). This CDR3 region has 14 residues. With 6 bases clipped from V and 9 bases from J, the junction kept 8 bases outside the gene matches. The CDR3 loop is CASSYTGGPQKLFF. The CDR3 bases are TGTGCCAGCAGCTATACAGGGGGCCCTCAAAAACTGTTTTTT.

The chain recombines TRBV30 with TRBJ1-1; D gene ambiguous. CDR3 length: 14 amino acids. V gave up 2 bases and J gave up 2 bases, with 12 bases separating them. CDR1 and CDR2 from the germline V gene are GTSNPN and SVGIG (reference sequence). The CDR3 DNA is TGTGCCTGGAGTCCGGGCGGAGGAAACACTGAAGCTTTCTTT. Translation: CAWSPGGGNTEAFF.

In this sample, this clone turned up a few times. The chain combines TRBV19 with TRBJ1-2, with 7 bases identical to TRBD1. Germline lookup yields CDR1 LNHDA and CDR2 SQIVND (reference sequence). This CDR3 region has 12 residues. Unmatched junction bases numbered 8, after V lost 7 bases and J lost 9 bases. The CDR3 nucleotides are TGTGCCAGTAAGGGGACAGCATATCGCTACACCTTC. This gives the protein CASKGTAYRYTF.

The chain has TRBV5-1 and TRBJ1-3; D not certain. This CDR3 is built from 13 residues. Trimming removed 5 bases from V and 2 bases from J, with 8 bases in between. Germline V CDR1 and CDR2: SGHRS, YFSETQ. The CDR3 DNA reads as TGCGCCAGCAGTTCCGTAGCTGGAAACACCATATATTTT. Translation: CASSSVAGNTIYF.

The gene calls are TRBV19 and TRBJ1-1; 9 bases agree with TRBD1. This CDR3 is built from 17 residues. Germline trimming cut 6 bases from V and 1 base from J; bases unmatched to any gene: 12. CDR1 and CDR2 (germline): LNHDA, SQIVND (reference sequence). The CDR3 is CASRQTGGPPGNTEAFF. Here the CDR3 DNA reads TGTGCCAGTAGACAAACAGGGGGCCCCCCGGGGAACACTGAAGCTTTCTTT.

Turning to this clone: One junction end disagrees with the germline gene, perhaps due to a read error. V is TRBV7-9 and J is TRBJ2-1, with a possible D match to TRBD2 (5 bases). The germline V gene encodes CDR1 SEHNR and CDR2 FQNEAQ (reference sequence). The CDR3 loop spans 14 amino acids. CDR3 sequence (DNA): TGTTCCAGCAGCTTACTTCCAGGAGGAGGTGAGCAGTTCTTC. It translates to CSSSLLPGGGEQFF.

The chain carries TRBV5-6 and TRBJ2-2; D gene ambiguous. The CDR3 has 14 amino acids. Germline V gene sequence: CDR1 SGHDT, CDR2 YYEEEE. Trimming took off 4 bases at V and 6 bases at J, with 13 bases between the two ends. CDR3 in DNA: TGTGCCAGCAGCCCCCCCGTCGCGCCCGGGGAGCTGTTTTTT. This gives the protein CASSPPVAPGELFF. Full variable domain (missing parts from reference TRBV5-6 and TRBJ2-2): DAGVTQSPTHLIKTRGQQVTLRCSPKSGHDTVSWYQQALGQGPQFIFQYYEEEERQRGNFPDRFSGHQFPNYSSELNVNALLLGDSALYLCASSPPVAPGELFFGEGSRLTVL.

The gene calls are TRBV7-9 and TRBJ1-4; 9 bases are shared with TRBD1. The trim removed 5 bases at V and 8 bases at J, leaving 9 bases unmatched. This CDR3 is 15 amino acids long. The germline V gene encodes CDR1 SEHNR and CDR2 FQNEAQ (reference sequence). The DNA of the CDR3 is TGTGCCAGCAGCACCACCGGGACAGGGAGGGAAAAACTGTTTTTT. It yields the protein CASSTTGTGREKLFF.

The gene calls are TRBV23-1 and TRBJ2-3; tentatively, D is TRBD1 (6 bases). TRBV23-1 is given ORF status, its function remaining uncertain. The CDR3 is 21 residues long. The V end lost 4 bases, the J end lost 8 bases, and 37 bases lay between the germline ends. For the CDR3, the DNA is TGCGCCAGCAGTCTACCACCGTTGTGGAACCGGACAGACGCACAAAGGGGTACGCAGTATTTT. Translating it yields CASSLPPLWNRTDAQRGTQYF.

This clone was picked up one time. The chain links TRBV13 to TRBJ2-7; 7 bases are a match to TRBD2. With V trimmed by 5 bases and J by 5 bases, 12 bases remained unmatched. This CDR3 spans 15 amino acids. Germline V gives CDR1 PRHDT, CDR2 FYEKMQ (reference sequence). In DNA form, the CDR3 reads TGTGCCAGCAGCCCCTTTGGCGGGAGTCGGGACGAGCAGTACTTC. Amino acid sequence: CASSPFGGSRDEQYF.

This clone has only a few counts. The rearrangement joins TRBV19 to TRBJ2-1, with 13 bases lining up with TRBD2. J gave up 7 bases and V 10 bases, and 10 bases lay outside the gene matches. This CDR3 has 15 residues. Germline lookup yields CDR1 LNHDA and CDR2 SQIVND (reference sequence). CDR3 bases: TGTGCCACACTCGGGGGACTAGCGGGAATAAATGAGCAGTTCTTC. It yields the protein CATLGGLAGINEQFF.